The sequence of this T cell receptor (beta chain) was determined in a study of Ad26.COV2.S vaccination and SARS-CoV-2 variants. Study-wide results and caveats: Vaccinated and placebo-treated recipients had similar non-spike TCR breadth. The breadth of spike-specific CD8+ and CD4+ T cell responses after vaccination was reportedly substantial.

Treatment given: roughly 19 received Ad26.COV2.S at low or high dose, single or two shots; roughly five received placebo; per-sample allocation not given. Vaccine and placebo recipients were sampled on day 63 after the first injection. What was given as vaccine was an Ad26 vector encoding Wuhan-strain SARS-CoV-2 spike. For this clone: Its specificity is unknown.

Germline V lookup: CDR1 LGHNT, CDR2 FRNRAP. Trimming stripped 4 bases from V and 8 bases from J, with 16 bases between. This CDR3 spans 14 amino acids. Assay used: immunoSEQ multiplex PCR; TCRdb lists only in-frame clones, some missing. The data hold about 410,000 clones, with approximately 90% observed a single time. The V and J genes are TRBV12-5 and TRBJ2-3; possibly TRBD2 for D (6 bases). This receptor was identified in a person between 18 and 65 years old who received the Ad26.COV2.S COVID-19 vaccine or a placebo. Sequenced here: peripheral blood, sampled in a trial of Ad26.COV2.S vaccine versus placebo. The CDR3 region is CASGSTGTGRTQYF. DNA of the CDR3: TGTGCTAGTGGTTCCACCGGGACTGGCCGTACGCAGTATTTT.